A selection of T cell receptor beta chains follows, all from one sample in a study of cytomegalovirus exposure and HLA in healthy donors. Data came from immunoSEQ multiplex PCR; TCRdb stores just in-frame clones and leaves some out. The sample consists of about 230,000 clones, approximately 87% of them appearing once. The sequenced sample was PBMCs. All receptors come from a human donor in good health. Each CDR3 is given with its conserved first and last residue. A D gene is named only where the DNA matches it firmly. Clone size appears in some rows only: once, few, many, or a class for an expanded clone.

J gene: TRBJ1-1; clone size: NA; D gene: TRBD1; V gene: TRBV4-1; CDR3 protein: CASSQMTGGMNTEAFF; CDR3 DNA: TGCGCCAGCAGCCAGATGACAGGGGGCATGAACACTGAAGCTTTCTTT
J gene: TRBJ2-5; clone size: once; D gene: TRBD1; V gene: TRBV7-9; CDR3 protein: CASSLFGTEVRETQYF; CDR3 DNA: TGTGCCAGCAGCTTGTTCGGGACAGAGGTACGGGAGACCCAGTACTTC
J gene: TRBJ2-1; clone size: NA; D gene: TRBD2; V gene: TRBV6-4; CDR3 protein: CASSPGTSGINEQFF; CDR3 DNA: TGTGCCAGCAGTCCCGGGACTAGCGGGATTAATGAGCAGTTCTTC
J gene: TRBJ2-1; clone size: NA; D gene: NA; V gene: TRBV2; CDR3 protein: CASSEVWGGEQFF; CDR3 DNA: TGTGCCAGCAGTGAAGTCTGGGGCGGTGAGCAGTTCTTC
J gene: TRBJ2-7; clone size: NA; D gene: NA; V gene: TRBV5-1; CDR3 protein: CASSLGIVAGYEQYF; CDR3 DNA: TGCGCCAGCAGCTTGGGCATCGTGGCGGGCTACGAGCAGTACTTC
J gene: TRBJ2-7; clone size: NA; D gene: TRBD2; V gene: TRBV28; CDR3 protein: CASSLIGTSGRAYEQYF; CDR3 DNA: TGTGCCAGCAGTTTAATAGGCACTAGCGGGAGGGCCTACGAGCAGTACTTC
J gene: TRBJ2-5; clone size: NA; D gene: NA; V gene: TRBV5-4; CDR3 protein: CASSLARQQETQYF; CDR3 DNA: TGTGCCAGCAGCCTGGCCAGGCAACAAGAGACCCAGTACTTC
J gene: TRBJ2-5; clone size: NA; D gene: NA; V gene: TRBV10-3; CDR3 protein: CAISRDTLIGETQYF; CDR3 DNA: TGTGCCATCTCTCGGGACACCCTGATCGGGGAGACCCAGTACTTC
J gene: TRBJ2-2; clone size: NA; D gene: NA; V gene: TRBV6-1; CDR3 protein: CASSELAGNTGELFF; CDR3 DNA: TGTGCCAGCAGTGAACTTGCGGGAAACACCGGGGAGCTGTTTTTT
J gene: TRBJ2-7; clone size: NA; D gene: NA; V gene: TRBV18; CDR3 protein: CASSPMGNYEQYF; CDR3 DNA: TGTGCCAGCTCACCTATGGGCAACTACGAGCAGTACTTC
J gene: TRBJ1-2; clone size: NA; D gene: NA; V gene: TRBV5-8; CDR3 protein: CASSSSSYGYTF; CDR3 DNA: TGTGCCAGCAGCTCTTCGTCCTATGGCTACACCTTC
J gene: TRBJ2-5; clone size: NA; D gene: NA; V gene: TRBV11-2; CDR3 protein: CASSPPDSSKTQYF; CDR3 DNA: TGTGCCAGCAGCCCCCCTGACAGTTCAAAGACCCAGTACTTC
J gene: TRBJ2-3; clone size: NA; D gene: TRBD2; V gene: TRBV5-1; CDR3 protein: CASSHITSGGTDTQYF; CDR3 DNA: TGCGCCAGCAGCCACATCACTAGCGGGGGCACAGATACGCAGTATTTT
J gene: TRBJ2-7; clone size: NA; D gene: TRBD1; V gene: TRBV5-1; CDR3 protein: CASSAEGAYEQYF; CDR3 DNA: TGCGCCAGCAGTGCAGAGGGGGCTTACGAGCAGTACTTC
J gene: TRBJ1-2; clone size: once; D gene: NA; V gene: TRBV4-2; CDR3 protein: CASSQRTLNYGYTF; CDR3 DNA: TGTGCCAGCAGCCAACGGACTCTAAACTATGGCTACACCTTC
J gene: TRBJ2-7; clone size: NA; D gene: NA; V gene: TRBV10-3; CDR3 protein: CATRDRIDEQYF; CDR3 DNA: TGTGCCACCCGTGACAGGATCGACGAGCAGTACTTC
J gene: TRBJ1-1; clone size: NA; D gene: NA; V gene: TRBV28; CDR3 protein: CASSFLRTEAFF; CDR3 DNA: TGTGCCAGCAGTTTTCTACGTACTGAAGCTTTCTTT
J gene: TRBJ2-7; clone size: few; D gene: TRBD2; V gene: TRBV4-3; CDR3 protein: CASSQGSSGGSGEQYF; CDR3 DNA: TGCGCCAGCAGCCAAGGATCTAGCGGGGGCTCGGGCGAGCAGTACTTC
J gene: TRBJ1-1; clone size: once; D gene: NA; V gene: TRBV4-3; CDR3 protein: CASSQARQLEAFF; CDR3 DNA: TGCGCCAGCAGCCAAGCGAGGCAGCTTGAAGCTTTCTTT
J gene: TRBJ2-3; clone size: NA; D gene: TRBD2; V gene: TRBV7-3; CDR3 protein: CASSPISGRTDTQYF; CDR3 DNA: TGTGCCAGCAGCCCTATTAGCGGGAGAACAGATACGCAGTATTTT
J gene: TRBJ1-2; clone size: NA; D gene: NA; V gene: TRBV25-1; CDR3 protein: CASSTPGTNYGYTF; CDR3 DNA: TGTGCCAGCAGTACCCCCGGGACTAACTATGGCTACACCTTC
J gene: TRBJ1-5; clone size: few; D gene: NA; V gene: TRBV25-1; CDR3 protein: CASKGGGEPQHF; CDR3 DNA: TGTGCCAGCAAGGGTGGGGGGGAGCCCCAGCATTTT
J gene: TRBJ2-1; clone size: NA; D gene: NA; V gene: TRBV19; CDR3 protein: CASSQYNEQFF; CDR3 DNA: TGTGCCAGTAGTCAGTACAATGAGCAGTTCTTC
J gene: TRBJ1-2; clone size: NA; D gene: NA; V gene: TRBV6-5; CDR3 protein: CASSLDRSNYGYTF; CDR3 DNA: TGTGCCAGCAGCCTCGACAGGTCTAACTATGGCTACACCTTC
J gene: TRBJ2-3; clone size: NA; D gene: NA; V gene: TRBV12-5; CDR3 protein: CASGKRNVAADTQYF; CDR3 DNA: TGTGCTAGTGGTAAACGGAACGTAGCCGCGGATACGCAGTATTTT
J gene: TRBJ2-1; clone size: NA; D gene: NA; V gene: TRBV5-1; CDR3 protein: CASSAGGQGNEQFF; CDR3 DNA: TGCGCCAGCAGCGCGGGGGGACAGGGAAATGAGCAGTTCTTC
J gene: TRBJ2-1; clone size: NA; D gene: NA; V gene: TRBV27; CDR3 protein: CASSPYPLNEQFF; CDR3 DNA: TGTGCCAGCAGTCCTTATCCCTTGAATGAGCAGTTCTTC
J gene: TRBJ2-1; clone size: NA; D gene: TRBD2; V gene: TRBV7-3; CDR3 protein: CASSYGLAGEAPTNEQFF; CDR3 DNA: TGTGCCAGCAGTTATGGACTAGCGGGAGAGGCACCTACAAATGAGCAGTTCTTC
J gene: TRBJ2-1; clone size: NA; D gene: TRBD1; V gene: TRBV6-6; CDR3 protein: CASRPGQGDNEQFF; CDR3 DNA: TGTGCCAGCAGGCCGGGACAGGGGGACAATGAGCAGTTCTTC
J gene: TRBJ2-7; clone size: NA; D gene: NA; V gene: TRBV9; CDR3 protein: CASSVGGGAGEQYF; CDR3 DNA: TGTGCCAGCAGCGTCGGAGGGGGCGCGGGCGAGCAGTACTTC
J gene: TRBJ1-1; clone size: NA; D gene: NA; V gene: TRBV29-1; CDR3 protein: CSVVRNTEAFF; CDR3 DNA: TGCAGCGTTGTGAGGAACACTGAAGCTTTCTTT
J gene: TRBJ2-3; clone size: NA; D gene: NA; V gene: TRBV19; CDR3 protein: CASSPTRGTQYF; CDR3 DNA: TGTGCCAGTAGTCCGACTAGGGGTACGCAGTATTTT
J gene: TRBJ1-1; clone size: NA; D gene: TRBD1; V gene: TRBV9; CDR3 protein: CASSVADSPNRGTEAFF; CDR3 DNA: TGTGCCAGCAGCGTAGCTGATAGTCCTAACAGGGGCACTGAAGCTTTCTTT